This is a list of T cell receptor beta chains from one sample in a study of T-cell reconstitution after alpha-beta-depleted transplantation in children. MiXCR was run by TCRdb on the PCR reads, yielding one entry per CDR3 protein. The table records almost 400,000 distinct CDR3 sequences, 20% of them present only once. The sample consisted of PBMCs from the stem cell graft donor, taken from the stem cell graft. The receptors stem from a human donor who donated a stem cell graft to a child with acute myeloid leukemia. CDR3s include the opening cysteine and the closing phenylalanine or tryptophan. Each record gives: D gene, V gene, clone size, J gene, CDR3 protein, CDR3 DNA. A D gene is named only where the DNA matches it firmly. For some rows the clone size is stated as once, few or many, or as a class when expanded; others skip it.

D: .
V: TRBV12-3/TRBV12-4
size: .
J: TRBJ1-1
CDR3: CASSLFAGTTEAFF
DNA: TGTGCCAGCAGTTTGTTTGCAGGGACTACTGAAGCTTTCTTT

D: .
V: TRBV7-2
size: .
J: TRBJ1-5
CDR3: CASKDGNQPQHF
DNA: TGTGCCAGCAAAGATGGCAATCAGCCCCAGCATTTT

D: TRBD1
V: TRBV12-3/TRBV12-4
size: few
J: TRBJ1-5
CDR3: CASSRQGTNNQPQHF
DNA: TGTGCCAGCAGTCGACAGGGGACCAACAATCAGCCCCAGCATTTT

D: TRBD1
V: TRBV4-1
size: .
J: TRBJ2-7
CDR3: CASSQGRGLYEQYF
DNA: TGCGCCAGCAGCCAAGGCAGGGGGCTCTACGAGCAGTACTTC

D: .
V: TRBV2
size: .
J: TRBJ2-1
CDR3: CASRRSVVQQFF
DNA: TGTGCCAGCAGACGTTCCGTAGTGCAGCAGTTCTTC

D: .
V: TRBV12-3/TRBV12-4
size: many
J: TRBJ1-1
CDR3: CASSLWGGGVNTEAFF
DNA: TGTGCCAGCAGCCTCTGGGGCGGGGGCGTTAACACTGAAGCTTTCTTT

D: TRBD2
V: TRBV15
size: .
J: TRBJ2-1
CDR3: CATRVGLAGVNEQFF
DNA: TGTGCCACCAGGGTAGGACTAGCGGGAGTCAATGAGCAGTTCTTC

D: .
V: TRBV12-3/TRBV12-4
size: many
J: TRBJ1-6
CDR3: CASSYSGSYNSPLHF
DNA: TGTGCCAGCAGTTATTCTGGCTCCTATAATTCACCCCTCCACTTT

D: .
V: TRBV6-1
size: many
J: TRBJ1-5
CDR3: CASSELDQPQHF
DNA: TGTGCCAGCAGTGAGTTGGATCAGCCCCAGCATTTT

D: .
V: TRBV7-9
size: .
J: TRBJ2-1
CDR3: CASSSPSAPMGEQFF
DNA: TGTGCCAGCAGCTCCCCTAGCGCCCCCATGGGTGAGCAGTTCTTC

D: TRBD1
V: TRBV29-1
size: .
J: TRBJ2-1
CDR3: CSLRWTEGGFQFF
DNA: TGCAGTCTACGATGGACAGAAGGGGGCTTCCAGTTCTTC

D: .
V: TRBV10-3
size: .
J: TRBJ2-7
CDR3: CAISEQRRSSYEQYF
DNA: TGTGCCATCAGTGAACAGCGGCGCAGCTCCTACGAGCAGTACTTC

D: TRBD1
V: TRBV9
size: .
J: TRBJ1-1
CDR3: CASSVGQGVTEAFF
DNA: TGTGCCAGCAGCGTAGGACAGGGCGTCACTGAAGCTTTCTTT

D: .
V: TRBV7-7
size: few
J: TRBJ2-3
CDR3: CASSSNAQSDTQYF
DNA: TGTGCTAGCAGCTCCAACGCCCAGTCGGATACGCAGTATTTT

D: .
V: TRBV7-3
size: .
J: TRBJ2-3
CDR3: CASSLRDNTDTQYF
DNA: TGTGCCAGCAGCTTAAGGGACAACACAGATACGCAGTATTTT

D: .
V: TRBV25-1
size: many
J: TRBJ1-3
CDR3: CASSEPGSGNTIYF
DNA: TGTGCCAGCAGTGAACCCGGCTCTGGAAACACCATATATTTT

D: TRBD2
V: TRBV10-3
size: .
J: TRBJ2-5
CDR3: CATGPGLAAQLNGETQYF
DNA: TGTGCCACCGGGCCGGGACTAGCGGCACAACTAAACGGGGAGACCCAGTACTTC

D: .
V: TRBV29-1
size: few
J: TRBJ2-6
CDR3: CSVEERRGGGANVLTF
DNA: TGCAGCGTTGAAGAACGGCGGGGCGGTGGGGCCAACGTCCTGACTTTC

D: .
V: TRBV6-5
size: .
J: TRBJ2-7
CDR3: CASSPDRREQYF
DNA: TGTGCCAGCAGTCCCGACAGACGCGAGCAGTACTTC

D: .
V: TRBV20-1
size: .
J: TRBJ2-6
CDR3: CSAFPVTGANVLTF
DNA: TGCAGTGCTTTCCCAGTGACCGGGGCCAACGTCCTGACTTTC

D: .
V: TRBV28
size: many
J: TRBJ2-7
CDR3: CASSLVSITYEQYF
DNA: TGTGCCAGCAGTTTGGTGTCGATAACCTACGAGCAGTACTTC

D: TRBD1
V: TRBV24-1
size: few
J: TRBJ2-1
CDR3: CATSEATGTVNEQFF
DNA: TGTGCCACCAGTGAGGCAACCGGGACAGTCAATGAGCAGTTCTTC

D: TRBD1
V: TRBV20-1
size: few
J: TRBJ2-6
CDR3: CSAIVGGNGANVLTF
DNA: TGCAGTGCTATCGTAGGGGGCAACGGGGCCAACGTCCTGACTTTC

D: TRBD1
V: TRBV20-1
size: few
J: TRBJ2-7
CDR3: CSARDGRQGYHEQYF
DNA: TGCAGTGCTAGAGATGGGAGACAGGGGTACCACGAGCAGTACTTC

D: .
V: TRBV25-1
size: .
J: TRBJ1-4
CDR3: CASSDRGNEKLFF
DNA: TGTGCCAGCAGTGACAGGGGCAATGAAAAACTGTTTTTT

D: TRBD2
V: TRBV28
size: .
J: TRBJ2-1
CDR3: CASSFAGGLGNEQFF
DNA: TGTGCCAGCAGTTTTGCGGGAGGGCTTGGCAATGAGCAGTTCTTC

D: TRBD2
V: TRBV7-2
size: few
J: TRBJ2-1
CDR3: CASSFLAGVNEQFF
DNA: TGTGCCAGCAGCTTCCTAGCGGGAGTCAATGAGCAGTTCTTC